Included here is one TCR beta chain sequence, with context. The junction and the germline gene differ at one end; a read error may be behind it. RNA was extracted from bulk tissue without any cell sorting. This specimen comes from a study of tumor and adjacent non-tumor tissue in lung cancer. A modified ARM-PCR protocol with three rounds of nested PCR amplified TCRbeta. TCRdb re-called the multiplex PCR reads through MiXCR, storing one row per CDR3 protein. The sample holds approximately 75,000 distinct CDR3 sequences; roughly 73% are singletons and the top ten take about an eighth. The germline CDR1 and CDR2 sequences are SGHAT and FQNNGV. This CDR3 has 13 residues.

This TCR was recovered from a woman in her 50s with non-small cell lung cancer. Sequences were obtained from lung tumor tissue. The J gene is TRBJ2-7, the V gene TRBV11-2; no clear D. The CDR3 DNA reads as TGTGCAAGCAGCTTAGAATCTATAGTTCAGCAGTACTTC. It yields the protein CASSLESIVQQYF.